These T cell receptor beta chains were read from a single sample in a study of T-cell reconstitution after alpha-beta-depleted transplantation in children. One entry per CDR3 protein results from TCRdb running MiXCR on the PCR reads. The sample carries around 960,000 distinct CDR3 sequences, about 30% recorded once. The material was PBMCs, mostly from graft donor cells, obtained 360 days after TCRalphabeta/CD19-depleted stem cell transplant. Receptor source: a boy less than two years old who had a stem cell transplant for SCID, so the T cells may come from the graft donor. The CDR3 runs from the conserved cysteine through the conserved F or W. D genes are given only for firm matches. For some rows the clone size is stated as once, few or many, or as a class when expanded; others skip it.

d_gene: NA
j_gene: TRBJ2-5
abundance: many
v_gene: TRBV5-1
CDR3nt: TGCGCCAGCAGCTCGCCGGGGGCCCAAGAGACCCAGTACTTC
CDR3aa: CASSSPGAQETQYF

d_gene: NA
j_gene: TRBJ2-5
abundance: few
v_gene: TRBV28
CDR3nt: TGTGCCAGCAGTCCTCCAGGCTGGGAGACCCAGTACTTC
CDR3aa: CASSPPGWETQYF

d_gene: NA
j_gene: TRBJ1-1
abundance: NA
v_gene: TRBV25-1
CDR3nt: TGTGCCAGCAGTGATTCCCCGGGCAGAAGTTTGAACACTGAAGCTTTCTTT
CDR3aa: CASSDSPGRSLNTEAFF

d_gene: NA
j_gene: TRBJ1-1
abundance: few
v_gene: TRBV20-1
CDR3nt: TGCAGTGCGGAGATTAACACTGAAGCTTTCTTT
CDR3aa: CSAEINTEAFF

d_gene: NA
j_gene: TRBJ1-2
abundance: NA
v_gene: TRBV5-5
CDR3nt: TGTGCCAGCAGCTTGGGTAACCGGGCCCCCTATGGCTACACCTTC
CDR3aa: CASSLGNRAPYGYTF

d_gene: TRBD2
j_gene: TRBJ2-5
abundance: NA
v_gene: TRBV4-3
CDR3nt: TGCGCCAGCAGCCAAGATGCGCGGGGGGGCTTATCCCAGTACTTC
CDR3aa: CASSQDARGGLSQYF

d_gene: NA
j_gene: TRBJ1-1
abundance: few
v_gene: TRBV7-9
CDR3nt: TGTGCCAGCAGCGTACAGGGATTTAGGGCTGAAGCTTTCTTT
CDR3aa: CASSVQGFRAEAFF

d_gene: NA
j_gene: TRBJ2-7
abundance: NA
v_gene: TRBV6-1
CDR3nt: TGTGCCAGCAGCCGAGGGTCCGGTGGTGGGAGCCGGCTCCGCTACGAGCAGTACTTC
CDR3aa: CASSRGSGGGSRLRYEQYF

d_gene: NA
j_gene: TRBJ2-6
abundance: NA
v_gene: TRBV28
CDR3nt: TGTGCCAGCAGTTCTGCCCCGGCCGGGGCCAACGTCCTGACTTTC
CDR3aa: CASSSAPAGANVLTF

d_gene: NA
j_gene: TRBJ2-2
abundance: NA
v_gene: TRBV11-2
CDR3nt: TGTGCCAGCAGTTTCGGCAGACTGGGGAACACCGGGGAGCTGTTTTTT
CDR3aa: CASSFGRLGNTGELFF

d_gene: TRBD1
j_gene: TRBJ2-7
abundance: few
v_gene: TRBV5-1
CDR3nt: TGCGCCAGCAGCTTGGGGGGACAGGCGCGGGAGCAGTACTTC
CDR3aa: CASSLGGQAREQYF

d_gene: TRBD2
j_gene: TRBJ2-3
abundance: once
v_gene: TRBV2
CDR3nt: TGTGCCAGCAGTGGACTAGTACACGCGGGAGTAGGAGATACGCAGTATTTT
CDR3aa: CASSGLVHAGVGDTQYF

d_gene: NA
j_gene: TRBJ1-1
abundance: NA
v_gene: TRBV30
CDR3nt: TGTGCCTGGAGTGTACGAGGGTCTGAAGCTTTCTTT
CDR3aa: CAWSVRGSEAFF

d_gene: TRBD2
j_gene: TRBJ2-2
abundance: NA
v_gene: TRBV27
CDR3nt: TGTGCCAGCAGGCTTATCGGGGGGGCCCCCGGGGAGCTGTTTTTT
CDR3aa: CASRLIGGAPGELFF

d_gene: NA
j_gene: TRBJ2-7
abundance: NA
v_gene: TRBV5-1
CDR3nt: TGCGCCAGCAGCTTGGGTTACGGGGGCCAGTTCTCCTACGAGCAGTACTTC
CDR3aa: CASSLGYGGQFSYEQYF

d_gene: TRBD2
j_gene: TRBJ2-5
abundance: few
v_gene: TRBV12-3/TRBV12-4
CDR3nt: TGTGCCAGCAGTTTATACGCGGGGGGCCAGGAGACCCAGTACTTC
CDR3aa: CASSLYAGGQETQYF